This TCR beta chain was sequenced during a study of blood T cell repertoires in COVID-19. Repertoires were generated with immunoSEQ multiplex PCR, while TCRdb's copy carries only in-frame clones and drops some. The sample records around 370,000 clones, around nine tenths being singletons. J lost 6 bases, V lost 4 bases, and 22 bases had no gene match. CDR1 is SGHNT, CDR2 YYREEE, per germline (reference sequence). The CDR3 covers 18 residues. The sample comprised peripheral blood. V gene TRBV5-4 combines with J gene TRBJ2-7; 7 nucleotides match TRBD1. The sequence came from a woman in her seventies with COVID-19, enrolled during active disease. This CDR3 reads CASSPRPARDSARFEQYF. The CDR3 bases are TGTGCCAGCAGCCCAAGGCCGGCCCGGGACAGTGCCAGGTTCGAGCAGTACTTC.